This T cell receptor beta chain is from a study of cytomegalovirus exposure and HLA in healthy donors. The junction had 12 bases not matched to a gene; V was cut back by 2 bases and J by 6 bases. Germline V gene lookup returns CDR1 SGHAT and CDR2 FQNNGV. The CDR3 is made up of 17 amino acids. Assay: immunoSEQ multiplex PCR; the TCRdb copy retains only in-frame clones and omits some. The sample has roughly 310,000 clones, 88% seen once. This sequence was found in a man aged 25-45 years in good health and CMV-seronegative. Material: PBMCs. V gene TRBV11-2 combines with J gene TRBJ2-1; 8 nucleotides match TRBD2. The CDR3 nucleotides read TGTGCCAGCAGCTTACTAGACGGGGGGGCTTATGGCAATGAGCAGTTCTTC. Its translation is CASSLLDGGAYGNEQFF.